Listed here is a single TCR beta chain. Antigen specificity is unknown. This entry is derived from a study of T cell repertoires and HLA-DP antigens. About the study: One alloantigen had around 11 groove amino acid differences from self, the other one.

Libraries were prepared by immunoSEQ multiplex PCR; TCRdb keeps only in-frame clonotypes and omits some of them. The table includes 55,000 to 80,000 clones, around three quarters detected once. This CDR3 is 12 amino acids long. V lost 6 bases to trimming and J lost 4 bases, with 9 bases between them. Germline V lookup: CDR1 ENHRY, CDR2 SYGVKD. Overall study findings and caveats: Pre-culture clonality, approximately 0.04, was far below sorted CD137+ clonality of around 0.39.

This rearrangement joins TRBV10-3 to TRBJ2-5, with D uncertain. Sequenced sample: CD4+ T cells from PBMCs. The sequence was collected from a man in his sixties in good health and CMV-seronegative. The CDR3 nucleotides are TGTGCCATCAGAGGGCCGGGAGAGACCCAGTACTTC. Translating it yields CAIRGPGETQYF.